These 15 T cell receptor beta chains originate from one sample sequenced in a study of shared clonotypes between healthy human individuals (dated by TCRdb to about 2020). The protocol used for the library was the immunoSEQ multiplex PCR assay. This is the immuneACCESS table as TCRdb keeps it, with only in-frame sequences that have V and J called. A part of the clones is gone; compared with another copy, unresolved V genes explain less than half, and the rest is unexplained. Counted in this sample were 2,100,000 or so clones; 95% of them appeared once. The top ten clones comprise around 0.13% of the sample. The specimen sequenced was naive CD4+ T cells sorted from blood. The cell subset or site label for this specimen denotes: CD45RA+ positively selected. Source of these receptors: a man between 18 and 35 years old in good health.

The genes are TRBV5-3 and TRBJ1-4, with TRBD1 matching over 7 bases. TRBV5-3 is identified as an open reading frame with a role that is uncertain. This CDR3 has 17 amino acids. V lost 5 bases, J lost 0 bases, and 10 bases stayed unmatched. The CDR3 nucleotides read TGTGCCAGAAGACCCGCCCACGACAGGGCAACTAATGAAAAACTGTTTTTT. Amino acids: CARRPAHDRATNEKLFF.

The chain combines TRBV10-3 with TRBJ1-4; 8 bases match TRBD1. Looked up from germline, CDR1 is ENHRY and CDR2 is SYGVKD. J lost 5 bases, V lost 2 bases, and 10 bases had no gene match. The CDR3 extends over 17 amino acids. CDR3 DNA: TGTGCCATCAGTGAGGCAGATCCAGGGGGCAGGAATGAAAAACTGTTTTTT. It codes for CAISEADPGGRNEKLFF.

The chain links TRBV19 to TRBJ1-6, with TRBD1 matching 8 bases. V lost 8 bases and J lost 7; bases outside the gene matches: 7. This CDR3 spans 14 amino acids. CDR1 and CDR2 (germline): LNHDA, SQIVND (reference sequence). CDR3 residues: CASSTGQGNSPLHF. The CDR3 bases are TGTGCCAGTTCAACCGGACAGGGAAATTCACCCCTCCACTTT.

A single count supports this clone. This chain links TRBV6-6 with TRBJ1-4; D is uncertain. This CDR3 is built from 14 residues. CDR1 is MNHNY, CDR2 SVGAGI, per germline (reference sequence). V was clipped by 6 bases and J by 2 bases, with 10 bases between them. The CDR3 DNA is TGTGCCAGCAGATTACCGGGGACTAATGAAAAACTGTTTTTT. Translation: CASRLPGTNEKLFF.

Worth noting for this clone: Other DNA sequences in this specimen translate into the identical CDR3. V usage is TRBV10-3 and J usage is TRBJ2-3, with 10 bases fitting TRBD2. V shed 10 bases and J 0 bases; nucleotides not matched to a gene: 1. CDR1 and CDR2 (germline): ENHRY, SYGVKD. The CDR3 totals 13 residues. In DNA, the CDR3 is TGTGCCACGACTAGCGGGAGCACAGATACGCAGTATTTT. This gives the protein CATTSGSTDTQYF.

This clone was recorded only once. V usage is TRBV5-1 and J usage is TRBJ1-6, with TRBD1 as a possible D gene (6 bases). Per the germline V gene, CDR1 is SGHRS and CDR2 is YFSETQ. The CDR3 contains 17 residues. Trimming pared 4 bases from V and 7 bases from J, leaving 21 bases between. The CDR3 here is CASSRLSGGSGNSPLHF. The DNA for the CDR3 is TGCGCCAGCAGCCGGCTCTCGGGGGGCTCTGGCAATTCACCCCTCCACTTT. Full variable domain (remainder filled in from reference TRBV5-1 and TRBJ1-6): KAGVTQTPRYLIKTRGQQVTLSCSPISGHRSVSWYQQTPGQGLQFLFEYFSETQRNKGNFPGRFSGRQFSNSRSEMNVSTLELGDSALYLCASSRLSGGSGNSPLHFGNGTRLTVT.

The CDR3, as DNA: TGTGCCACCAGCGGCAGTGGGGATTGGGATCAGCCCCAGCATTTT. As protein: CATSGSGDWDQPQHF. The chain recombines TRBV15 with TRBJ1-5, with D unclear. Per the germline V gene, CDR1 is LNHNV and CDR2 is YYDKDF (reference sequence). CDR3 length: 15 amino acids. The germline V and J ends were trimmed by 5 bases and 5 bases, with 16 bases remaining between them. Full variable domain (outside the CDR3, taken from reference TRBV15 and TRBJ1-5): DAMVIQNPRYQVTQFGKPVTLSCSQTLNHNVMYWYQQKSSQAPKLLFHYYDKDFNNEADTPDNFQSRRPNTSFCFLDIRSPGLGDTAMYLCATSGSGDWDQPQHFGDGTRLSIL.

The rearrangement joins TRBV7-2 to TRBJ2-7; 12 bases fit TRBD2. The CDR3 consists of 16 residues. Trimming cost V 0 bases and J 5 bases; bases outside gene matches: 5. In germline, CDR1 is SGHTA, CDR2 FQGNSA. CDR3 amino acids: CASSLASTSGSHEQYF. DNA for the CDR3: TGTGCCAGCAGCTTAGCTTCGACTAGCGGGAGCCACGAGCAGTACTTC.

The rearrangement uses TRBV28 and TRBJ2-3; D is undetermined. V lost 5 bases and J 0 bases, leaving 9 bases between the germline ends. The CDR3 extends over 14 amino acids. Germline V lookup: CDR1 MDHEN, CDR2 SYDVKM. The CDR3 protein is CASSRDPSTDTQYF. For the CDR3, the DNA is TGTGCCAGCAGTAGGGATCCGAGCACAGATACGCAGTATTTT.

The CDR3 DNA sequence: TGTGCCAGCAGCAGAGGTAGCGGGGGGGCCACAGATACGCAGTATTTT. Translation: CASSRGSGGATDTQYF. The genes are TRBV7-2 and TRBJ2-3, with TRBD2 matching over 11 bases. Looked up from germline, CDR1 is SGHTA and CDR2 is FQGNSA. This CDR3 is 16 amino acids long. With V trimmed by 5 bases and J by 2 bases, 6 bases remained unmatched.

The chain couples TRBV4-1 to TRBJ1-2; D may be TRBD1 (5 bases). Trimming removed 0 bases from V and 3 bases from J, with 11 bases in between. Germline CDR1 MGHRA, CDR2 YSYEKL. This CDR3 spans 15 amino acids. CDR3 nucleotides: TGCGCCAGCAGCCAAGATGCAGGGAACGACTATGGCTACACCTTC. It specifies CASSQDAGNDYGYTF.

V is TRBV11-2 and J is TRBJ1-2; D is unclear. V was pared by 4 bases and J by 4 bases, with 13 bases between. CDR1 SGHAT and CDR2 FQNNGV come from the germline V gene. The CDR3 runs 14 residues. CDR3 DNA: TGTGCCAGCAGCTCCCGAACAGCATCCTATGGCTACACCTTC. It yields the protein CASSSRTASYGYTF.

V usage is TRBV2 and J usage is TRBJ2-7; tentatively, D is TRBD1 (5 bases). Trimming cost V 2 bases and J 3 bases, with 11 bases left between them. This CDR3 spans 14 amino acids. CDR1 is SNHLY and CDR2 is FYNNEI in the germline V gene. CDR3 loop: CASSEPIQDYEQYF. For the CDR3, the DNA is TGTGCCAGCAGTGAACCGATACAGGACTACGAGCAGTACTTC. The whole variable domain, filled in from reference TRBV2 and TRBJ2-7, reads EPEVTQTPSHQVTQMGQEVILRCVPISNHLYFYWYRQILGQKVEFLVSFYNNEISEKSEIFDDQFSVERPDGSNFTLKIRSTKLEDSAMYFCASSEPIQDYEQYFGPGTRLTVT.

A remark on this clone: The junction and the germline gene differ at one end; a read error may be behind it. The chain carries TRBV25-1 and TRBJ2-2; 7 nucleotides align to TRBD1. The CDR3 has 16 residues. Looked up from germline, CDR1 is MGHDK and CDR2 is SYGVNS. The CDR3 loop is CASSDPAQGNAGELFF. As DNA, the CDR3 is TGTGCCAGCAGTGACCCTGCACAGGGGAACGCCGGGGAGCTGTTTTTT.

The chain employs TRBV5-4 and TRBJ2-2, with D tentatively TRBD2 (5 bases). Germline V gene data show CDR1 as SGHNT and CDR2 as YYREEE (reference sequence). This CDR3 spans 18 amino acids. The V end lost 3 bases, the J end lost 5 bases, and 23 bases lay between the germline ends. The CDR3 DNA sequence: TGTGCCAGCAGCTACCTTGGTGGACTTGGATGGGGAACCGGGGAGCTGTTTTTT. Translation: CASSYLGGLGWGTGELFF.